The sequence of this T cell receptor beta chain was determined in a study of T cell repertoires in cytomegalovirus infection. Study summary: Both a matching HLA type and CMV infection were indicated by public TCR beta signatures.

Germline V lookup: CDR1 MNHNS, CDR2 SASEGT. The length of the CDR3 is 13 residues. Deletions cut 8 bases from V and 0 bases from J, with 8 bases between. TCRdb reanalysed the reads using MiXCR and keeps one entry per CDR3 protein. The sample records around 270,000 distinct CDR3 sequences, approximately 9.2% being singletons. Study findings and constraints: CMV-specific TCR beta clonotypes restricted by HLA-C dominated the ex vivo response.

On this clonotype itself: Its cognate antigen is unknown.

Source material: PBMCs. This chain links TRBV6-1 with TRBJ2-1; unclear D gene. This receptor was obtained from a human donor in good health (CMV status not recorded). Some clones in this sample may be carry-over from other donors' samples. CDR3 region: CASRELSYNEQFF. Written as DNA, the CDR3 is TGTGCCAGCCGAGAGCTCTCCTACAATGAGCAGTTCTTC.